These T cell receptor beta chains were read from a single sample in a study of identifying expanded T cells in peripheral blood. Measured with immunoSEQ multiplex PCR; TCRdb has only the in-frame clones, and not every one. This sample has about 52,000 clones; 82% occur once, and the top ten carry less than 15%. What was sequenced was blood. The source is a person aged 18 to 70 in good health. The conserved cysteine and the conserved F or W are not part of the CDR3 here.

cdr3_aa	j_call	v_call
ATRPGDGLKGPQH	TRBJ1-5	TRBV15
ASESGRGNEQF	TRBJ2-1	TRBV7-9
ASTANRAGANVLT	TRBJ2-6	TRBV13
ASSLGEFGGYT	TRBJ1-2	TRBV5-4
ASSREKLF	TRBJ1-4	TRBV6-6
AWVAQGALYGYT	TRBJ1-2	TRBV30
ASSPDMAGTDTQY	TRBJ2-3	TRBV7-9
ASSRGRQETQY	TRBJ2-5	TRBV7-6
ASSSGWGRGATDTQY	TRBJ2-3	TRBV7-6
ASSTRAAGNTEAF	TRBJ1-1	TRBV6-5
ASSQDFSGVSSPLH	TRBJ1-6	TRBV4-3
AMEQSDTQY	TRBJ2-3	TRBV6-4
ASSFTRGGLSYNEQF	TRBJ2-1	TRBV7-9
ASSQGSGAGTQY	TRBJ2-5	TRBV14
ASSEIVSNTGELF	TRBJ2-2	TRBV2
ASSVNYGYT	TRBJ1-2	TRBV4-2
ASSYGGAQNIQY	TRBJ2-4	TRBV6-6
ASSIGTRDTGELF	TRBJ2-2	TRBV19
ASSYVTDTQY	TRBJ2-3	TRBV5-4
ASSVVHTGELF	TRBJ2-2	TRBV25-1
ASSEDRDKYNEQF	TRBJ2-1	TRBV25-1